These 27 T cell receptor beta chains came from one sample sequenced in a study of tumor-infiltrating lymphocytes in primary liver carcinoma. TCR beta cDNA was reverse-transcribed from about 500 ng of total RNA. The reaction used a constant-region primer and ProtoScript II reverse transcriptase. Three rounds of nested multiplex PCR with slightly modified ARM-PCR produced TCR beta libraries. Use of TRBV1-TRBV30 forward primers with a C-beta reverse primer characterized the first two PCR rounds, which lasted about 9 cycles each. Each CDR3 protein is one row after TCRdb ran MiXCR on the multiplex PCR reads. The data show tens of thousands of distinct CDR3 sequences, with 65% to 80% seen just once and approximately 20% held by the top ten. Taking about 18-32 mg of unsorted bulk tissue, the authors co-extracted RNA and DNA. The sequencing input was liver tumor tissue from sampling region 1. Subset: tumor region T1, superior pole. The receptors were sampled from a man aged 35 to 55 with primary liver carcinoma and hepatitis B virus infection.

Note on this clonotype: Sequence at one end of the junction differs from germline and may be a read error. This rearrangement joins TRBV4-2 to TRBJ1-4; tentatively, D is TRBD1 (5 bases). Germline CDR1 reads LGHNA; CDR2 reads YNFKEQ. This CDR3 is 15 amino acids long. Here the CDR3 reads CASGQGDQGGEKLFF. CDR3 nucleotide sequence: TGTGCCAGCGGCCAAGGCGACCAGGGAGGTGAAAAACTATTTTTT.

This clonotype has only a few counts. The chain joins TRBV18 to TRBJ1-2; a weak D match, TRBD1 (5 bases). V gave up 8 bases and J gave up 8 bases, with 18 bases separating them. The CDR3 has 13 amino acids. Germline values: CDR1 KGHSH, CDR2 LQKENI. The CDR3 spells CASTLDRFLGYTF. CDR3 coding DNA: TGTGCCAGCACCCTCGACAGATTTTTAGGCTACACCTTC.

To note about this clonotype: Because the CDR3 is missing its conserved closing phenylalanine or tryptophan, this is likely a read error. The V call is TRBV7-9, the J call TRBJ2-7; 9 nucleotides align to TRBD1. The germline V gene encodes CDR1 SEHNR and CDR2 FQNEAQ (reference sequence). The CDR3 spans 15 residues. CDR3 sequence: CTSSFTGGAVYEQYY. As DNA, the CDR3 is TGTACCAGCAGCTTTACAGGGGGCGCAGTCTACGAGCAGTACTAC.

A single count supports this clonotype. This is likely a read error, given that the CDR3 carries no conserved phenylalanine or tryptophan at its end. This rearrangement joins TRBV29-1 to TRBJ2-5; 7 nucleotides align to TRBD1. CDR3 length: 13 amino acids. Germline loops: CDR1 SQVTM, CDR2 ANQGSEA. CDR3: CNVRTGAGETQYS. CDR3 nucleotide sequence: TGCAACGTTCGAACAGGGGCGGGAGAGACCCAGTACTCC.

The chain uses TRBV11-2 and TRBJ1-2; no clear D. The CDR3 runs 14 residues. Germline V lookup: CDR1 SGHAT, CDR2 FQNNGV. In DNA, the CDR3 is TGTAGCAGCAACTTAGGTCGGCAGAGCTATGGCTACACCTTC. It translates to CSSNLGRQSYGYTF.

Notes on this clonotype: At one boundary the junction diverges from the germline segment, which might be a read error. The J gene is TRBJ2-3, the V gene TRBV11-2, with unresolved D. This CDR3 contains 14 residues. The germline gives CDR1 SGHAT, CDR2 FQNNGV. Written as DNA, the CDR3 is TGTGACAGCAGCTTATCCAGGAGATCAGATACACAGTATTTT. Translating it yields CDSSLSRRSDTQYF.

The chain joins TRBV30 to TRBJ2-1; D is possibly TRBD2 (5 bases). Germline lookup yields CDR1 GTSNPN and CDR2 SVGIG (reference sequence). V was pared by 8 bases and J by 2 bases, with 16 bases between. The CDR3 length is 14 residues. CDR3: CARTWEFPYNEQFF. CDR3 nucleotides: TGTGCCCGGACGTGGGAGTTCCCCTACAATGAGCAGTTCTTC.

A note on this clonotype: Compared with germline, one end of the junction differs, possibly owing to a read error. The chain recombines TRBV14 with TRBJ1-2, with D hard to call. Per the germline V gene, CDR1 is SGHDN and CDR2 is FVKESK. The CDR3 has 14 amino acids. The CDR3 region is CANSQYGIASPLTF. The CDR3 DNA reads as TGTGCCAACAGCCAATATGGGATAGCCTCCCCCCTCACCTTC.

In regard to this clonotype: Relative to the germline gene, one junction end is altered; a read error may explain this. V is TRBV4-1 and J is TRBJ2-1; perhaps TRBD1 as D (5 bases). The CDR3 runs to 16 residues. CDR1 and CDR2 (germline): MGHRA, YSYEKL. The CDR3 is CTSSQVRGRPSDDQFF. The CDR3 DNA reads as TGCACCAGCAGCCAAGTAAGGGGCAGACCGTCAGATGATCAGTTCTTC.

The rearrangement joins TRBV1 to TRBJ2-7; the D call in the table, TRBD2, was not verified against the DNA. TRBV1 has pseudogene status. CDR3 length: 15 residues. CDR3 sequence (DNA): TGCATCAGCGACCTCCTTCGAGGAGGAAGCTACGAGCAGTACTTC. Encoded protein: CISDLLRGGSYEQYF.

The genes are TRBV24-1 and TRBJ2-2, with TRBD2 matching over 8 bases. The CDR3 runs to 15 residues. The ends lost 9 bases at V and 6 bases at J; junction bases unmatched: 11. In germline, CDR1 is KGHDR, CDR2 SFDVKD. CDR3 loop: CATARSSGNPGELFF. CDR3 DNA sequence: TGTGCCACCGCTAGGAGTAGCGGGAATCCCGGGGAGCTGTTTTTT.

This clonotype came up many times. The CDR3 is CSTQGSYNEQFF. The CDR3 DNA sequence: TGCAGCACACAGGGCTCCTACAATGAGCAGTTCTTC. The chain has TRBV29-1 and TRBJ2-1; D is possibly TRBD1 (6 bases). The CDR3 has 12 amino acids. Per germline, CDR1 SQVTM and CDR2 ANQGSEA. V was shortened by 8 bases and J by 0 bases, with 8 bases between the two germline ends.

Turning to this clonotype: The CDR3 ends on some other residue instead of the conserved phenylalanine or tryptophan, so this is likely a read error. The DNA is left out, because the CDR3 cannot be placed on it with certainty; the CDR3 is given as TCRdb lists it. The chain employs TRBV11-2 and TRBJ2-1. Germline V gene data show CDR1 as SGHAT and CDR2 as FQNNGV. The CDR3 region is 13 residues in length, termini included. This CDR3 reads CAISLNDAYEQIL.

Concerning this clonotype itself: One junction end does not reproduce the germline sequence, and a read error may be involved. This chain joins TRBV11-2 and TRBJ2-3, with TRBD1 as a possible D gene (5 bases). CDR3 size: 12 residues. Germline V CDR1 and CDR2: SGHAT, FQNNGV. The CDR3 region has the DNA TGTGCCAACAGCGCTTGGACATATACGCAGTATTTT. Amino acids: CANSAWTYTQYF.

This clonotype is a singleton in its sample. A much larger clone sits a single nucleotide away, making a read error possible. J is TRBJ1-5 and V is TRBV7-9; unclear D gene. Germline V gene lookup returns CDR1 SEHNR and CDR2 FQNEAQ (reference sequence). The CDR3 runs to 13 residues. CDR3 DNA: TGTGCCAGCAGCCCTAGGCACGATCAGTCCCAGCATTTT. Its protein product is CASSPRHDQSQHF. Combining the CDR3 with reference TRBV7-9 and TRBJ1-5 gives the whole variable domain DTGVSQNPRHKITKRGQNVTFRCDPISEHNRLYWYRQTLGQGPEFLTYFQNEAQLEKSRLLSDRFSAERPKGSFSTLEIQRTEQGDSAMYLCASSPRHDQSQHFGDGTRLSIL.

This clonotype was seen a few times. The chain uses TRBV5-1 and TRBJ2-5; D ambiguous. CDR1 and CDR2 from the germline V gene are SGHRS and YFSETQ. Trimming left V 5 bases short and J 2 bases short, with 13 bases between. This CDR3 is built from 14 residues. The CDR3 here is CASRGSAGQETQYF. The CDR3 DNA reads as TGCGCCAGCAGGGGCTCGGCAGGACAAGAGACCCAGTACTTC. The full variable domain, with the rest looked up from reference TRBV5-1 and TRBJ2-5, is KAGVTQTPRYLIKTRGQQVTLSCSPISGHRSVSWYQQTPGQGLQFLFEYFSETQRNKGNFPGRFSGRQFSNSRSEMNVSTLELGDSALYLCASRGSAGQETQYFGPGTRLLVL.

About this clonotype itself: Germline and junction disagree at one end, which may indicate a read error. The chain employs TRBV12-3 or TRBV12-4 and TRBJ2-3; TRBD1 agrees at 10 bases. The CDR3 has 17 amino acids. The DNA of the CDR3 is TGTGTCAGCAGTTCGCCTAAGGGACAGGGGCGGTCAGATACGCAGTATTTT. It yields the protein CVSSSPKGQGRSDTQYF.

Notes on this clonotype: At one of its ends the junction is not consistent with the germline gene, which may arise from a read error. This sequence joins TRBV6-6 and TRBJ2-7, with 9 bases that match TRBD2. CDR3 size: 14 residues. CDR1 and CDR2 from the germline V gene are MNHNY and SVGAGI (reference sequence). In nucleotides, the CDR3 is TGTACCAGCAGCTATGCACTAGCGGGTGGTGAGCAGTACTTC. It encodes CTSSYALAGGEQYF.

CDR3 sequence reads: CASSWDGLTDTQYF. CDR3 DNA sequence: TGTGCCAGCAGCTGGGACGGGCTCACAGATACGCAGTATTTT. The chain carries TRBV7-3 and TRBJ2-3; D might be TRBD1 or TRBD2, each matching 5 bases. The V end lost 4 bases, the J end lost 2 bases, and 10 bases lay between the germline ends. CDR1 and CDR2 from the germline V gene are SGHTA and FQGTGA. The CDR3 totals 14 residues.

About this clonotype itself: A single base separates this from a much larger clone, so it may be a read error. Here the CDR3 reads CAWSSYSEQFF. CDR3 DNA: TGTGCCTGGAGCTCCTACAGTGAGCAGTTCTTC. This sequence joins TRBV30 and TRBJ2-1; D ambiguous. The CDR3 length is 11 residues. The germline CDR1 and CDR2 sequences are GTSNPN and SVGIG (reference sequence).

In this sample, this clonotype turned up many times. This sequence joins TRBV5-6 and TRBJ1-3, with D maybe TRBD1 (5 bases). This CDR3 is 18 amino acids long. Germline CDR1 reads SGHDT; CDR2 reads YYEEEE. V was trimmed by 7 bases and J by 0 bases, leaving 23 bases between them. CDR3 bases: TGTGCCAGCGTACAGGACTTCTACAACAGGAGCTCTGGAAACACCATATATTTT. Residues: CASVQDFYNRSSGNTIYF.

Remarks on this clonotype: The junction departs from the called germline gene at one end, perhaps through a read error. The rearrangement uses TRBV7-8 and TRBJ2-5; 8 bases line up with TRBD2. The CDR3 length is 16 residues. CDR1 is SGHVS and CDR2 is FQNEAQ in the germline V gene. The CDR3 loop is CASSLSLAGHQETQYF. CDR3 bases: TGTGCTAGCAGCTTATCCCTAGCGGGCCATCAAGAGACCCAGTACTTC.

With regard to this clonotype: The junction does not match germline at one end; this may be a read error. This chain joins TRBV5-8 and TRBJ2-3, with D unresolved. The CDR3 is 13 residues long. Looked up from germline, CDR1 is SGHTS and CDR2 is YDEGEE. The CDR3 here is CASSLGVTDTHYF. In DNA form, the CDR3 reads TGTGCCAGCAGCTTGGGCGTCACAGATACGCATTATTTT.

Comments on this clonotype: Being one base from a much bigger clone, this may be a read error. The rearrangement links TRBV2 to TRBJ2-7, with no clear D. From germline, CDR1 is SNHLY and CDR2 FYNNEI. This CDR3 comprises 13 residues. The CDR3 coding sequence is TGTGCCAGCAGTGCGGTCCTCTTCTACGAGCACTACTTC. Translating it yields CASSAVLFYEHYF. The whole variable domain, filled in from reference TRBV2 and TRBJ2-7, reads EPEVTQTPSHQVTQMGQEVILRCVPISNHLYFYWYRQILGQKVEFLVSFYNNEISEKSEIFDDQFSVERPDGSNFTLKIRSTKLEDSAMYFCASSAVLFYEHYFGPGTRLTVT.

As to this clonotype: One end of the junction is discordant with germline, which a read error may explain. V is TRBV12-3 or TRBV12-4 and J is TRBJ2-5, with a tentative D call TRBD2 (7 bases). The CDR3 consists of 12 residues. CDR3 in amino acids: CAGGGHQETQYF. As DNA, the CDR3 is TGTGCCGGCGGGGGCCACCAAGAGACCCAGTACTTT.

This clonotype was seen a single time. At one of its ends the junction is not consistent with the germline gene, which may arise from a read error. The rearrangement links TRBV7-9 to TRBJ1-6, with D maybe TRBD1 (5 bases). The CDR3 covers 14 residues. Germline V lookup: CDR1 SEHNR, CDR2 FQNEAQ (reference sequence). The CDR3 protein is CASSSEWGNSPPHF. In DNA form, the CDR3 reads TGTGCCAGCAGCTCAGAGTGGGGGAATTCGCCCCCCCACTTT.

This clonotype has ten or more counts. This chain links TRBV12-3 or TRBV12-4 with TRBJ1-3, with a possible D match to TRBD1 (5 bases). The CDR3 runs to 15 residues. V lost 3 bases and J lost 3, with 12 bases in between. CDR3 bases: TGTGCCAGCAGTTTTGGTGGGGGAGGTGGAAACACCATATATTTT. This encodes CASSFGGGGGNTIYF.